This T cell receptor (beta chain) was sequenced during a study of T cell responses to AZD1222 COVID-19 vaccine. Clones were read by immunoSEQ multiplex PCR, and TCRdb kept only the in-frame ones, dropping some. The profile shows tens of thousands of clones, 81% of them singletons. Study findings and constraints: Close to half of all spike-specific TCRs reportedly target regions of the variants that are unmutated. Just a handful of people given AZD1222 tested seropositive at baseline.

Note on this clone: Antigen unknown.

The sample consisted of peripheral blood, taken 28 days after the second AZD1222 dose. This clonotype originated in an adult who received the AZD1222 COVID-19 vaccine.

The CDR3 loop is CASSRAGYPTDTQYF. CDR3 coding DNA: TGTGCCAGCAGCAGAGCGGGCTACCCCACAGATACGCAGTATTTT. This sequence joins TRBV27 and TRBJ2-3; possibly TRBD2 for D (6 bases). Germline loops: CDR1 MNHEY, CDR2 SMNVEV (reference sequence). The CDR3 is 15 residues long. Trimming removed 6 bases at V and 2 bases at J, with 15 bases between.